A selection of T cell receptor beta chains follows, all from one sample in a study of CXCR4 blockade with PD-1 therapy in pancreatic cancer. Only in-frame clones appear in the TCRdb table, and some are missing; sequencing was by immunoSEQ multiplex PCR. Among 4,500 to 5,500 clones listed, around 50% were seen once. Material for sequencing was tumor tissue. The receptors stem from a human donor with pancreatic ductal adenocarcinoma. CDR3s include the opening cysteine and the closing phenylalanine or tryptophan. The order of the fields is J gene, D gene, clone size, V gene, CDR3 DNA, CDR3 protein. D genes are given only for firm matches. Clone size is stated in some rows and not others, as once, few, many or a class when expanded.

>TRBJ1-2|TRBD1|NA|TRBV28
TGTGCCAGCAGTCACGGACAGGGGAACTATGGCTACACCTTC
CASSHGQGNYGYTF
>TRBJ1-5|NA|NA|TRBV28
TGTGCCAGCAGCTATACAGGGTTTAGCAATCAGCCCCAGCATTTT
CASSYTGFSNQPQHF
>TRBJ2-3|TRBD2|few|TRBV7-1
TGTGCCAGCAGCACAGGGACTAGCCGATACACAGATACGCAGTATTTT
CASSTGTSRYTDTQYF
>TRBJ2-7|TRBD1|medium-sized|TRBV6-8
TGTGCCAGCAGTGCGGGACAGGGAAACTACGAGCAGTACTTC
CASSAGQGNYEQYF
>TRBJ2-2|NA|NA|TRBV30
TGTGCCTGGACTGTAGGACCCGGGGAGCTGTTTTTT
CAWTVGPGELFF
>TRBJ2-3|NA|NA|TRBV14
TGTGCCAGCAGTACACAGGGCTTCACAGATACGCAGTATTTT
CASSTQGFTDTQYF
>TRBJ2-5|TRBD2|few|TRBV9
TGTGCCAGCAGTGGGCTAGCGGGAGAGACCCAGTACTTC
CASSGLAGETQYF
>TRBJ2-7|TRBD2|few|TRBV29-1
TGCAGTGTCAGGACTAGCTGGTCTTACGAGCAGTACTTC
CSVRTSWSYEQYF
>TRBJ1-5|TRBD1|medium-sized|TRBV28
TGTGCCAGCAGTTTCGCTAGGGGGCTGGGCAATCAGCCCCAGCATTTT
CASSFARGLGNQPQHF
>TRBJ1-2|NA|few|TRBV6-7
TGTGCCACTTCATTCCAGACAGACTATGGCTACACCTTC
CATSFQTDYGYTF
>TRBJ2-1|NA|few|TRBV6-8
TGTGCCAGCAGTTACACGGCCAATGAGCAGTTCTTC
CASSYTANEQFF
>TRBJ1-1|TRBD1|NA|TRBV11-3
TGTGCCAGCAGCACAAGACAGGGGAACACTGAAGCTTTCTTT
CASSTRQGNTEAFF
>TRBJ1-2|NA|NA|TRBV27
TGTGCCACAGCCCCTTTCCGGGGAGGCTACACCTTC
CATAPFRGGYTF
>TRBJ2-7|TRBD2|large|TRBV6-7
TGTGTTAGCGGGAGCTCCTACGAGCAGTACTTC
CVSGSSYEQYF
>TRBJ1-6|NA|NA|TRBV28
TGTGCCAGCAGCCTACCGAGAGCAGGTTTTAATTCACCCCTCCACTTT
CASSLPRAGFNSPLHF
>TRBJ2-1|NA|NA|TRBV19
TGTGCCAGTAGCTCCACTCCGGGAAGAGAAGACAATGAGCAGTTCTTC
CASSSTPGREDNEQFF
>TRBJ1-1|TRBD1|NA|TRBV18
TGTGCCAGCTCGCAGGGGGCGGAAACTGAAGCTTTCTTT
CASSQGAETEAFF
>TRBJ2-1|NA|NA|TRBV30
TGTGCCTGGAGTTCCAAGGAGGGCCCCAATGAGCAGTTCTTC
CAWSSKEGPNEQFF
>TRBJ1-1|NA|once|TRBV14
TGTGCCAGCAGCCAAGCCGAGGGAAGGTCGGACACTGAAGCTTTCTTT
CASSQAEGRSDTEAFF
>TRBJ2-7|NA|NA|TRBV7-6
TGTGCCAGCAGCCCAGGGGGGCAGGGTGCCTACGAGCAGTACTTC
CASSPGGQGAYEQYF
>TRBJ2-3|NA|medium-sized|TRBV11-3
TGTGCCAGCAGCTTAGAGGGCCCTTTCTCGGGGATCACAGATACGCAGTATTTT
CASSLEGPFSGITDTQYF
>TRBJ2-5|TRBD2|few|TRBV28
TGTGCCAGCAGTTGGGAACTAGCGGGACCCCAACAAGAGACCCAGTACTTC
CASSWELAGPQQETQYF
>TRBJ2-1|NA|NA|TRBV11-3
TGTGCCAGCAGCTTAGATAGGTGGGAGCAGCCTGACAATGAGCAGTTCTTC
CASSLDRWEQPDNEQFF
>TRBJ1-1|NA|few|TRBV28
TGTGCCATACAGGGTTGGAACACTGAAGCTTTCTTT
CAIQGWNTEAFF
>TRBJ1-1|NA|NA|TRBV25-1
TGTGCCAGCACCCCCGGGGGGAGAGGAATCACTGAAGCTTTCTTT
CASTPGGRGITEAFF
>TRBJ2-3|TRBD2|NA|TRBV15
TGTGCCACCAGCAAGGAACTAGCGGGAGGGTTTACAGATACGCAGTATTTT
CATSKELAGGFTDTQYF
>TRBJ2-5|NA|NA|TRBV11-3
TGTGCCAGCAGCTTGGGCTACCACCAAGAGACCCAGTACTTC
CASSLGYHQETQYF
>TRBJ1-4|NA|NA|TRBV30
TGTGCCTGGAAAAACGGGATTTTGGAAGAAAAACTGTTTTTT
CAWKNGILEEKLFF
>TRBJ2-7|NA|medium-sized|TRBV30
TGTGCCTGGAGTGTACTAGATGGCTTCCCCTACGAGCAGTACTTC
CAWSVLDGFPYEQYF
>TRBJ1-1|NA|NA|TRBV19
TGTGCCAGTACCTCGCAGTACACTGAAGCTTTCTTT
CASTSQYTEAFF
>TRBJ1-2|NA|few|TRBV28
TGTGCCAGCAGTTTGAGGGGCTATGGCTACACCTTC
CASSLRGYGYTF
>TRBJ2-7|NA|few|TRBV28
TGTGCCAGCAGTTTTTTTACCTACGAGCAGTACTTC
CASSFFTYEQYF
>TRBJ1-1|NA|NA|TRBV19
TGTGCCAGTAGTATGCTGGGAGTGAACACTGAAGCTTTCTTT
CASSMLGVNTEAFF
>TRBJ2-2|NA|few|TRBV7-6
TGTGCCAGCAGCCCGCTCCGTGTGGGAGCTCTATACACCGGGGAGCTGTTTTTT
CASSPLRVGALYTGELFF
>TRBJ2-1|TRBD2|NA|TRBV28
TGTGCCAGCACCCAAGCGGGACTAGCGGGAGGCGGTGAGCAGTTCTTC
CASTQAGLAGGGEQFF
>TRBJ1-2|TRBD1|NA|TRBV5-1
TGCGCCAGCAGCCGCCAAGGACAGGGTTTTGACGGCTACACCTTC
CASSRQGQGFDGYTF
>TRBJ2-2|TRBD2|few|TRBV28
TGTGCCAGTCAAACGGGGGGACCGGGCACCGGGGAGCTGTTTTTT
CASQTGGPGTGELFF
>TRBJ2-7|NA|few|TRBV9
TGTGCCAGCTCGGCTGAGAACTCCTACGAGCAGTACTTC
CASSAENSYEQYF
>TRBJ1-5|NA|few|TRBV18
TGTGCCAGCTCACCAACTCGGGAAAACAATCAGCCCCAGCATTTT
CASSPTRENNQPQHF
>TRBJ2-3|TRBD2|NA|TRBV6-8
TGTGCCAGCAGTTTTACCCGGGAGGTAGCTACGCAGTATTTT
CASSFTREVATQYF
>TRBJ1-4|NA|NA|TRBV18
TGTGCCAGCTCAGGACAGAAGTATGAAAAACTGTTTTTT
CASSGQKYEKLFF
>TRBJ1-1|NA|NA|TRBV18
TGTGCCAGCTCACCTCTAGGGAACACTGAAGCTTTCTTT
CASSPLGNTEAFF
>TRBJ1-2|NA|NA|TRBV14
TGTGCCAGCAGCCACTACACGAACTATGGCTACACCTTC
CASSHYTNYGYTF
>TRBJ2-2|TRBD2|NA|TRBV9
TGTGCCAGCAGCGTAGGAGCTAGCGGGTACACCGGGGAGCTGTTTTTT
CASSVGASGYTGELFF
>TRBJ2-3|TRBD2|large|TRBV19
TGTGCCAGTAGTATCGGGACTAGCACTAGCACAGATACGCAGTATTTT
CASSIGTSTSTDTQYF
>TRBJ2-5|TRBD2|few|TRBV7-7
TGTGCCAGCAGCCTGGACGGGTCCCCAGCGGGAGGGCAAGAGACCCAGTACTTC
CASSLDGSPAGGQETQYF
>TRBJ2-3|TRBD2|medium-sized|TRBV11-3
TGTGCCAGCAGGCGCCTTAGGACTAGCGCTTCAGATACGCAGTATTTT
CASRRLRTSASDTQYF
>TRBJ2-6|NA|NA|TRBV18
TGTGCCAGCTCACCACGAGGAGACTCTGGGGCCAACGTCCTGACTTTC
CASSPRGDSGANVLTF
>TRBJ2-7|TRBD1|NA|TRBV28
TGTGCCAGCAGTTTAAAAACAGGGGGCTGGGAGCAGTACTTC
CASSLKTGGWEQYF
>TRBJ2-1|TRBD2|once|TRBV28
TGTGCCAGCAGCCCGGGGGGGACTAGGGAGGTCTATAGCGGGAGTTGGAATGAGCAGTTCTTC
CASSPGGTREVYSGSWNEQFF
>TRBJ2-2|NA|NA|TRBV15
TGTGCCACCAGCAGAGAGTTGAGCGGCGGGGAGCTGTTTTTT
CATSRELSGGELFF
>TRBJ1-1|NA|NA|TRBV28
TGTGCCAGCAGTTCGACCTTCGCCTCGGCGAACACTGAAGCTTTCTTT
CASSSTFASANTEAFF
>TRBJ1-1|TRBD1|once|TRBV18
TGTGCCAGCTCACGCCCCCAGGGGGTAGCTGAAGCTTTCTTT
CASSRPQGVAEAFF
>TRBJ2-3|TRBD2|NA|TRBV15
TGTGCCACCAGCAGAGGGACTAGCGGGAGAGGTGCAGATACGCAGTATTTT
CATSRGTSGRGADTQYF